The present T cell receptor (beta chain) was sequenced within a study of technical replicates of blood from several donors. Measured with immunoSEQ multiplex PCR; TCRdb has only the in-frame clones, and not every one. The sample consists of about 75,000 clones, approximately 97% of them appearing once. The sample consisted of T cells isolated from PBMCs. The TCR originated in a human donor in good health.

CDR3 coding DNA: TGTGCCAGCCGGGACATCTTCTACAATGAGCAGTTCTTC. Its translation: CASRDIFYNEQFF. The chain carries TRBV6-1 and TRBJ2-1, with a possible D match to TRBD1 (6 bases). The ends were cut back, 8 bases at V and 3 bases at J, with 11 bases in the middle. Germline CDR1 reads MNHNS; CDR2 reads SASEGT. This CDR3 contains 13 residues.